One and the same sample provided the 5 T cell receptor beta chains below, sequenced in a study of chemoradiotherapy in HPV16-positive cancers. The assay was immunoSEQ multiplex PCR, and TCRdb's table has in-frame clones only and misses some. The sample includes 20,000 to 25,000 clones, around 90% of them seen just once. The sequencing used blood, collected from a patient who underwent chemoradiotherapy. The receptors derive from a human donor with HPV-associated anogenital cancer.

J is TRBJ2-2 and V is TRBV11-2; no definite D call. The CDR3 covers 13 residues. Deletions cut 5 bases from V and 0 bases from J, with 4 bases between. Germline CDR1 and CDR2: SGHAT and FQNNGV. The CDR3 spells CASSPTNTGELFF. The CDR3 nucleotides read TGTGCCAGCAGCCCCACGAACACCGGGGAGCTGTTTTTT.

The chain's CDR3 is CASRGTGTVNQPQHF. The CDR3 region has the DNA TGTGCCAGCAGGGGGACTGGGACAGTCAATCAGCCCCAGCATTTT. This chain connects TRBV2 to TRBJ1-5; 7 bases agree with TRBD1. Looked up from germline, CDR1 is SNHLY and CDR2 is FYNNEI. This CDR3 is built from 15 residues. The ends lost 6 bases at V and 3 bases at J; junction bases unmatched: 8. The complete variable domain, with remaining parts taken from reference TRBV2 and TRBJ1-5, reads EPEVTQTPSHQVTQMGQEVILRCVPISNHLYFYWYRQILGQKVEFLVSFYNNEISEKSEIFDDQFSVERPDGSNFTLKIRSTKLEDSAMYFCASRGTGTVNQPQHFGDGTRLSIL.

The gene calls are TRBV4-1 and TRBJ1-2, with unresolved D. CDR1 MGHRA and CDR2 YSYEKL come from the germline V gene. The CDR3 length is 13 residues. V lost 1 base to trimming and J lost 1 base, with 4 bases between them. The CDR3 reads CASSQGDNYGYTF. The CDR3 nucleotides are TGCGCCAGCAGCCAAGGAGATAACTATGGCTACACCTTC.

This sequence joins TRBV5-1 and TRBJ2-5; 16 bases map to TRBD2. In germline, CDR1 is SGHRS, CDR2 YFSETQ. The CDR3 is made up of 16 amino acids. V trimming: 3 bases; J trimming: 5 bases; junction bases outside the gene matches: 4. CDR3 in DNA: TGCGCCAGCAGCTCCGGGACTAGCGGGGGGGCGGAGACCCAGTACTTC. Amino acid sequence: CASSSGTSGGAETQYF.

The chain couples TRBV5-1 to TRBJ2-5; 11 bases line up with TRBD2. Unmatched junction bases numbered 12, after V lost 4 bases and J lost 10 bases. The V gene's germline CDR1 is SGHRS and CDR2 YFSETQ. The CDR3 has 15 residues. Written as DNA, the CDR3 is TGCGCCAGCAGCGTATTAGCGGGGGGGCTTGGGGACCAGTACTTC. It specifies CASSVLAGGLGDQYF.